This T cell receptor beta chain originates from a study of shared clonotypes between healthy human individuals. Study findings and constraints: At large depth, rarefaction still showed sorted-subset sequencing to be incomplete.

Caucasian adults residing in Nashville, Tennessee made up all the donors. The CD4+ fraction was divided into a CD45RA+ naive subset and a CD45RA-negative memory subset. As handled by the study authors: Filtering differed, since immunoSEQ gave only junction sequences and no quality scores. Sequenced by immunoSEQ multiplex PCR; TCRdb stores in-frame clones only, minus some. The V and J calls and the clone size are those of that table, but D and trimming were determined from the DNA. The table has 2 million to 2.5 million clones, just under 95% seen once. Details on this clone: Its target is not known.

The clonotype originates from a man between 18 and 29 years old in good health. Some clones in this sample may be carry-over from other donors' samples. Material: naive CD4+ T cells from PBMCs. Subset indicated: CD45RA+ positively selected.

The CDR3 DNA is TGTGCCAGCAGCTTTGGTCAGTCAAATGAAAAACTGTTTTTT. As protein: CASSFGQSNEKLFF. The rearrangement joins TRBV7-9 to TRBJ1-4; D gene unclear. Germline V gene data show CDR1 as SEHNR and CDR2 as FQNEAQ (reference sequence). V lost 3 bases and J lost 5, with 10 bases in between. CDR3 size: 14 residues.